This T cell receptor (beta chain) was retrieved from a study of blood T cell repertoires in COVID-19. Study-level information: Acute-phase and convalescent COVID-19 samples originated in the United States, Italy and Spain. In each case, the material was cDNA or gDNA derived from T cells, B-cell-depleted T cells, or PBMCs.

Trimming removed 6 bases from V and 5 bases from J; junction bases left unmatched: 9. Per the germline V gene, CDR1 is LGHDT and CDR2 is YNNKEL (reference sequence). The CDR3 has 15 amino acids. Per the original methods: Amplification of reference gene primers provided the estimated nucleated cell counts. TCRdb keeps only in-frame clones here, not all; method: immunoSEQ multiplex PCR. Clone size and the V and J calls come from that table; the DNA yielded D and trimming. Of hundreds of thousands of clones listed, approximately 88% are singletons. Sequenced input: peripheral blood. J is TRBJ1-2 and V is TRBV3-1 (or the pseudogene TRBV3-2); 10 nucleotides match TRBD1. This clonotype was obtained from a woman in her thirties with acute or convalescent COVID-19. In nucleotides, the CDR3 is TGTGCCAGCAGTCTATTCGGACAGGGGGTATATGGCTACACCTTC. Its protein is CASSLFGQGVYGYTF.